This T cell receptor (beta chain) was recorded in a study of cytomegalovirus exposure and HLA in healthy donors. Study-wide findings and caveats: In an earlier analysis, about 87% or about 30%: the productive usage of most TCR beta V segments. Cytomegalovirus-associated status was assigned to 164 TCR beta chains. A cluster of highly shared sequence variants was likely a sequencing artifact. Association with HLA alleles at 0.05 false discovery rate was found for around 17,000 TCR beta sequences in a later analysis.

Both 60 Vbeta primers and 13 Jbeta primers went into the PCR. Assay used: immunoSEQ multiplex PCR; TCRdb lists only in-frame clones, some missing. This table has 100,000 or so clones, roughly 70% appearing once. With respect to this clone: What it binds is not known.

V shed 2 bases and J 7 bases; nucleotides not matched to a gene: 10. The CDR3 is 16 residues long. CDR1 and CDR2 from the germline V gene are SGHDN and FVKESK. This clonotype was obtained from a man aged 45-60 years in good health and CMV-seronegative. This chain links TRBV14 with TRBJ2-1, with TRBD1 identical over 8 bases. Sequenced: PBMCs. This chain's CDR3 is CASSQSGAGGRNEQFF. The CDR3 DNA reads TGTGCCAGCAGCCAATCGGGGGCAGGGGGCAGAAATGAGCAGTTCTTC.